This T cell receptor (beta chain) was identified in a study of a mutant IDH1 vaccine in newly diagnosed glioma. Study in general: Treated individuals were about 62% male and roughly 40% female, averaging 40.4 years of age. Study-level findings and limits: Changes in top peripheral clonotypes did not appear linked to pseudoprogression.

The CDR3 is made up of 13 amino acids. Germline lookup yields CDR1 GTSNPN and CDR2 SVGIG (reference sequence). Deletions cut 4 bases from V and 8 bases from J, with 17 bases between. Libraries were prepared by immunoSEQ multiplex PCR; TCRdb keeps only in-frame clonotypes and omits some of them. The table shows 38,000 or so clones, with about four fifths occurring only once. Worth noting for this clone: What it binds is unknown.

The time point: week 23, last vaccination. Mutant IDH1 20-mer peptide, at 300 ug, made up each vaccine dose, with topical imiquimod. The J gene is TRBJ1-2, the V gene TRBV30; D call uncertain. The origin of this receptor is a man aged 35 to 55 with glioma. The source was PBMCs, collected from a glioma patient whose treatment included an IDH1 peptide vaccine. CDR3 sequence (DNA): TGTGCCTGGATTCGGCAGGCCGTCACGGGCTACACCTTC. Translated: CAWIRQAVTGYTF.